The rows below give T cell receptor beta chains drawn from one sample of a study of identical twins. TCRdb reprocessed the 5' RACE reads with MiXCR, giving one entry per CDR3 protein. The sample lists some 250,000 distinct CDR3 sequences; 6% to 7% were seen once. The same data also contributed to another study, on T cells expressing NK-cell markers.

The material sequenced was CD8+ T cells sorted from blood. These receptors came from a woman younger than 35 in good health. The CDR3 runs from the conserved cysteine through the conserved F or W. The D gene is left open where the match is weak. Rows may omit the clone size; those that give it use once, few, many or a size class.

D | J | V | size | DNA | CDR3
TRBD1 | TRBJ2-3 | TRBV27 | many | TGTGCCAGCAGTTTTACAGGGGTAGGGGGCACAGATACGCAGTATTTT | CASSFTGVGGTDTQYF
TRBD1 | TRBJ1-1 | TRBV2 | few | TGTGCCATAGGGACAGGAGGCGCTGAAGCTTTCTTT | CAIGTGGAEAFF
TRBD2 | TRBJ2-1 | TRBV19 | NA | TGTGCCAGTCGGACTAGCGGTTACTACAATGAGCAGTTCTTC | CASRTSGYYNEQFF
TRBD2 | TRBJ2-2 | TRBV7-6 | NA | TGTGCCAGCACGGGACTACCCCACTCCGGGGAGCTGTTTTTT | CASTGLPHSGELFF
TRBD2 | TRBJ2-1 | TRBV20-1 | many | TGCAGTGCTAGAGATCCGGGACTAGCTTCGACCTTTGAGCAGTTCTTC | CSARDPGLASTFEQFF
TRBD2 | TRBJ2-7 | TRBV15 | many | TGTGCCACCCTCGATAGCGGGAGAAACCACGAGCAGTACTTC | CATLDSGRNHEQYF
NA | TRBJ2-7 | TRBV10-1 | few | TGCGCCAGCAGTCCTAACCGGGACACTTACTACGAGCAGTACTTC | CASSPNRDTYYEQYF
NA | TRBJ2-7 | TRBV6-6 | NA | TGTGCCAGCAGTCCGGGACTGTTCAACGAGCAGTACTTC | CASSPGLFNEQYF
NA | TRBJ2-1 | TRBV5-1 | NA | TGCGCCAGCAGCTTGGGTTCAAGACCACCTGCTGAGGAGCAGTTCTTC | CASSLGSRPPAEEQFF
TRBD1 | TRBJ1-6 | TRBV11-3 | many | TGTGCCAGCAGCCCAGGACAGGGCAATTCACCCCTCCACTTT | CASSPGQGNSPLHF
NA | TRBJ2-2 | TRBV29-1 | NA | TGCAGCGTTGACCGCCTGAACACCGGGGAGCTGTTTTTT | CSVDRLNTGELFF
NA | TRBJ1-2 | TRBV7-9 | few | TGTGCCAGCAGCTTAGGAGTCTCATTGGGGGGGCCAGCTGGCTACACCTTC | CASSLGVSLGGPAGYTF
NA | TRBJ2-3 | TRBV11-2 | NA | TGTGCCAGCAGCTTAGCGTTTTCCCGCACAGATACGCAGTATTTT | CASSLAFSRTDTQYF
NA | TRBJ2-7 | TRBV18 | few | TGTGCCAGCTCACGACCAGACAGGAACCACGAGCAGTACTTC | CASSRPDRNHEQYF
NA | TRBJ2-7 | TRBV6-1 | many | TGTGCCAGCAGTGATGGCGTCCTCTCCTACGAGCAGTACTTC | CASSDGVLSYEQYF
NA | TRBJ2-1 | TRBV5-6 | many | TGTGCCAGCAGCTTGCCTAGGAGATACTACAATGAGCAGTTCTTC | CASSLPRRYYNEQFF
TRBD1 | TRBJ1-5 | TRBV9 | many | TGTGCCAGCAGCGCCGGAGGGGGCTCCAATCAGCCCCAGCATTTT | CASSAGGGSNQPQHF
NA | TRBJ1-1 | TRBV6-5 | NA | TGTGCCAGCAGTTACAGTTCCTACATCTCGAATCTGAACACTGAAGCTTTCTTT | CASSYSSYISNLNTEAFF
NA | TRBJ2-7 | TRBV2 | NA | TGTGCCAGCAGTGATAGCAGAGCCTACGAGCAGTACTTC | CASSDSRAYEQYF
NA | TRBJ2-1 | TRBV20-1 | NA | TGCAGTGCTAGCTCTGACAATGAGCAGTTCTTC | CSASSDNEQFF
TRBD2 | TRBJ2-3 | TRBV20-1 | few | TGCAGTGCTAGAGAGTTAGCGGGAGGGCGTTCCACAGATACGCAGTATTTT | CSARELAGGRSTDTQYF
NA | TRBJ1-1 | TRBV13 | many | TGTGCCAGCAGCGCTGGGGGGTCCTACACTGAAGCTTTCTTT | CASSAGGSYTEAFF
NA | TRBJ2-3 | TRBV5-1 | many | TGCGCCAGCAGCTCGGGGGCGGATAGCACAGATACGCAGTATTTT | CASSSGADSTDTQYF
NA | TRBJ2-6 | TRBV20-1 | NA | TGCAGTGCCGAGGCCCGAAGGGAAATTTCTGGGGCCAACGTCCTGACTTTC | CSAEARREISGANVLTF
NA | TRBJ2-7 | TRBV11-2 | few | TGTGCCAGCAGCTTAGACAGGGGGGGCCACGAGCAGTACTTC | CASSLDRGGHEQYF
NA | TRBJ1-2 | TRBV6-2/TRBV6-3 | many | TGTGCCAGCAAGGACTTCTATGGCTACACCTTC | CASKDFYGYTF
TRBD2 | TRBJ2-5 | TRBV7-6 | NA | TGTGCCAGCAGCCCACGGACTAGCGGGCAAGAGACCCAGTACTTC | CASSPRTSGQETQYF
NA | TRBJ2-5 | TRBV7-2 | few | TGTGCCAGCAGCTTAGTGTCCAGCAGCCAAGAGACCCAGTACTTC | CASSLVSSSQETQYF
NA | TRBJ2-5 | TRBV4-2 | NA | TGTGCCAGCAGCCAAGAGGTCAGGGGCCACCAAGAGACCCAGTACTTC | CASSQEVRGHQETQYF
NA | TRBJ1-2 | TRBV2 | few | TGTGCCAGCAGTGCTGTTGGCAGGGAAATTGTTCTAAATGGCTACACCTTC | CASSAVGREIVLNGYTF
NA | TRBJ2-1 | TRBV27 | few | TGTGCCAGCAGTTTCGCCCCCGGGTCCTATGAGCAGTTCTTC | CASSFAPGSYEQFF
NA | TRBJ1-6 | TRBV9 | few | TGTGCCAGCAGCGACGGGGGCTTGTATAATTCACCCCTCCACTTT | CASSDGGLYNSPLHF
NA | TRBJ2-1 | TRBV10-3 | many | TGTGCCATCAGTATTAGCAATGGTGAGCAGTTCTTC | CAISISNGEQFF
NA | TRBJ2-3 | TRBV29-1 | many | TGCAGCGCGCGGGGAGGTGATGGGCAGTATTTT | CSARGGDGQYF
NA | TRBJ2-5 | TRBV24-1 | NA | TGTGCCACCAGTGATCCCGAAGAGACCCAGTACTTC | CATSDPEETQYF
NA | TRBJ2-3 | TRBV3-1 | many | TGTGCCAGCAGCCAAGGAGATACGCAGTATTTT | CASSQGDTQYF
NA | TRBJ1-1 | TRBV29-1 | NA | TGCAGCGTCGGGGAAGGAGCTTTCTTT | CSVGEGAFF
TRBD2 | TRBJ2-7 | TRBV29-1 | few | TGCAGCGTGGGGGGAGGGATCAGCTACGAGCAGTACTTC | CSVGGGISYEQYF
NA | TRBJ2-2 | TRBV9 | few | TGTGCCAGCAGCGCACCATTGAACACCGGGGAGCTGTTTTTT | CASSAPLNTGELFF
TRBD2 | TRBJ2-1 | TRBV5-6 | few | TGTGCCAGCAGCTTAGGTAGCGGGATATACAATGAGCAGTTCTTC | CASSLGSGIYNEQFF
NA | TRBJ1-2 | TRBV12-3/TRBV12-4 | NA | TGTGCCAGCAGCCTTCTTCGCGGAGGAAACTATGGCTACACCTTC | CASSLLRGGNYGYTF
NA | TRBJ2-7 | TRBV9 | NA | TGTGCCAGCAGCATCCGGGACGGCTCCTACGAGCAGTACTTC | CASSIRDGSYEQYF
NA | TRBJ2-1 | TRBV11-2 | NA | TGTGCCAGCCGACGCTCACTCTACAATGAGCAGTTCTTC | CASRRSLYNEQFF
TRBD2 | TRBJ2-2 | TRBV12-3/TRBV12-4 | few | TGTGCCAGCAGTTTAACCGGGGGGGTCGGCACCGGGGAGCTGTTTTTT | CASSLTGGVGTGELFF
TRBD1 | TRBJ2-7 | TRBV13 | few | TGTGCCAGCAGCTTAGGAGGGACAGGGGGCTTCTACGAGCAGTACTTC | CASSLGGTGGFYEQYF
NA | TRBJ2-7 | TRBV4-3 | many | TGCGCCAGCAGCCCAGACCCCTCCTACGAGCAGTACTTC | CASSPDPSYEQYF
NA | TRBJ1-1 | TRBV20-1 | few | TGCAGTGCGAAGGGTCTCGTAAACACTGAAGCTTTCTTT | CSAKGLVNTEAFF
TRBD2 | TRBJ2-1 | TRBV6-1 | few | TGTGCCAGCATCTACCCAACGGGGGGGAGATCACATTTGCGGTCTGAGCAGTTCTTC | CASIYPTGGRSHLRSEQFF
NA | TRBJ2-5 | TRBV20-1 | few | TGCAGTGCTAGAGTACAGGGAGAGACCCAGTACTTC | CSARVQGETQYF
NA | TRBJ2-5 | TRBV7-9 | NA | TGTGCCAGCAGCCTCTTACAGACCCAAGAGACCCAGTACTTC | CASSLLQTQETQYF
NA | TRBJ1-2 | TRBV6-5 | NA | TGTGCCAGCAGTTACTCATCCGGGACAAACTATGGCTACACCTTC | CASSYSSGTNYGYTF
TRBD2 | TRBJ2-1 | TRBV12-3/TRBV12-4 | many | TGTGCCAGCAGTTTTCTAGCGGGGGGGCCCGCTGAGCAGTTCTTC | CASSFLAGGPAEQFF
NA | TRBJ2-1 | TRBV29-1 | many | TGCAGCGTTCCCGGTCAGTTCTTC | CSVPGQFF
TRBD1 | TRBJ2-2 | TRBV5-6 | NA | TGTGCCAGCAGCCCCGGGACAGGGGGCTGGAACACCGGGGAGCTGTTTTTT | CASSPGTGGWNTGELFF
NA | TRBJ2-1 | TRBV15 | NA | TGTGCCACCAGCAGCCTATACGATAAGAATGAGCAGTTCTTC | CATSSLYDKNEQFF